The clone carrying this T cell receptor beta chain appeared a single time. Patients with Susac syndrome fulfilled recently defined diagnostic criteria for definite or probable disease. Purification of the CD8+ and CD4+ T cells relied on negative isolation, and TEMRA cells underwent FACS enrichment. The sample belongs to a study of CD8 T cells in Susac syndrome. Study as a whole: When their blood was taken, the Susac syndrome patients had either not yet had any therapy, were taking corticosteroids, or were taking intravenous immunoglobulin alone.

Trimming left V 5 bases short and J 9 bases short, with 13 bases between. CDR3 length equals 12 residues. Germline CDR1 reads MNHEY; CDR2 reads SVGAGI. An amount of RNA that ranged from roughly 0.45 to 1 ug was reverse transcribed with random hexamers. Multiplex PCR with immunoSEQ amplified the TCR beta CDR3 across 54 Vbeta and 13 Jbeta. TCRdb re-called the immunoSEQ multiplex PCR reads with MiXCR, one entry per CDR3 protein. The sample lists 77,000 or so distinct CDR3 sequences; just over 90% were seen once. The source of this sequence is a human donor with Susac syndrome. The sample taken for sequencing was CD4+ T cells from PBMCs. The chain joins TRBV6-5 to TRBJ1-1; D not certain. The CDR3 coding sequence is TGTGCCAGCAGTCAAGGGAAAAAAAAAGCTTTCTTT. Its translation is CASSQGKKKAFF.